This T cell receptor (beta chain) was retrieved from a study of cytomegalovirus exposure and HLA in healthy donors. Germline lookup yields CDR1 SNHLY and CDR2 FYNNEI. This CDR3 is 15 amino acids long. V was clipped by 2 bases and J by 3 bases, with 13 bases between them. Turning to this clone: Its antigen is undetermined.

Study conclusions and caveats: Later analysis associated a missense DCLRE1C variant with TCR beta V- and J-gene trimming.

PCR was performed using 60 Vbeta and 13 Jbeta primers. Only in-frame clones appear in the TCRdb table, and some are missing; sequencing was by immunoSEQ multiplex PCR. The table has under 150,000 clones, roughly three quarters seen once. Specimen: PBMCs. This receptor was identified in a woman aged 40-49 years in good health and CMV-seronegative. The rearrangement uses TRBV2 and TRBJ1-1, with no clear D. The DNA for the CDR3 is TGTGCCAGCAGTGAACGGAGGATCGGCTACACTGAAGCTTTCTTT. Protein sequence: CASSERRIGYTEAFF.